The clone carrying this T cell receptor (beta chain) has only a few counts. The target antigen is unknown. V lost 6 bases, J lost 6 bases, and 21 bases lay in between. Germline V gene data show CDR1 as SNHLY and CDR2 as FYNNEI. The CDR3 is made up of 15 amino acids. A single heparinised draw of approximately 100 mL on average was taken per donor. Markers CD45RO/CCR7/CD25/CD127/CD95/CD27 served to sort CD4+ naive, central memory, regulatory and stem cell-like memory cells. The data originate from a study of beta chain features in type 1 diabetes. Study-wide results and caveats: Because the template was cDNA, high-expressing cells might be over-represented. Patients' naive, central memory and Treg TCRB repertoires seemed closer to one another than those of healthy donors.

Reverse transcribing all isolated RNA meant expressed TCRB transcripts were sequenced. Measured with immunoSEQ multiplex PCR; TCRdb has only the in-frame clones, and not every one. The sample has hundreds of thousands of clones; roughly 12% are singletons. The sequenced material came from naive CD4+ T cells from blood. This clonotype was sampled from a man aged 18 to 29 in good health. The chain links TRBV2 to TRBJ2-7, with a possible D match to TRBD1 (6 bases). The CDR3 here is CASRTMITGLGEQYF. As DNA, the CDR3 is TGTGCCAGCAGAACCATGATCACAGGGTTAGGCGAGCAGTACTTC.